These T cell receptor beta chains were read from a single sample in a study of T-cell memory formation after mild COVID-19. Each CDR3 protein gets one entry after TCRdb re-called the 5' RACE reads with MiXCR. The table records approximately 440,000 distinct CDR3 sequences, around 20% of them present only once. The sequenced sample was PBMCs or a T cell subset sorted from them (not recorded which). All receptors derive from an adult woman who had mild COVID-19 (a few samples of this study predate the infection). Cell type and time point are not known. The CDR3 runs from the conserved cysteine through the conserved F or W. Each record gives: D gene, J gene, clone size, V gene, CDR3 DNA, CDR3 protein. A D gene is named only where the DNA matches it firmly. Part of the rows lack a size; the others show once, few, many or a class for expanded clones.

.,TRBJ2-2,many,TRBV4-1,TGCGCCAGCAGCCAAGACGACAGGCCCACCGGGGAGCTGTTTTTT,CASSQDDRPTGELFF
TRBD2,TRBJ2-1,.,TRBV6-6,TGTGCCAGCCGCAGGGACGGTTGGACTAGCGGGGACAATGAGCAGTTCTTC,CASRRDGWTSGDNEQFF
.,TRBJ2-7,few,TRBV10-3,TGTGCCATCAGTGAACCCTCCCTCGAGCAGTACTTC,CAISEPSLEQYF
TRBD2,TRBJ2-3,many,TRBV5-1,TGCGCCAGCAGCTTGAGCGGGGTTAACACAGATACGCAGTATTTT,CASSLSGVNTDTQYF
TRBD1,TRBJ2-3,.,TRBV5-1,TGCGCCAGCAGCTCCTCCGGACAGGGGGCAGATACGCAGTATTTT,CASSSSGQGADTQYF
TRBD1,TRBJ1-1,few,TRBV18,TGTGCCAGCTCTCTCGGACAGGGGGCTATTCCCATCCCTGAAGCTTTCTTT,CASSLGQGAIPIPEAFF
.,TRBJ2-3,few,TRBV5-1,TGCGCCAGCAGCTTCGATAGCGGCCCTCGCACAGATACGCAGTATTTT,CASSFDSGPRTDTQYF
.,TRBJ1-2,.,TRBV24-1,TGTGCCACCGAGTCCCGGGAGGGCTATGGCTACACCTTC,CATESREGYGYTF
TRBD2,TRBJ2-1,few,TRBV2,TGTGCCGTCTCCAGGGGACTAGCGGGAGGTAATGAGCAGTTCTTC,CAVSRGLAGGNEQFF
TRBD1,TRBJ2-1,few,TRBV5-1,TGCGCCAGCAGCACCCGGACAGGGGGCGAGCAGTTCTTC,CASSTRTGGEQFF
.,TRBJ1-5,.,TRBV20-1,TGCAGTGCTATTACAGGCGGAAATCAGCCCCAGCATTTT,CSAITGGNQPQHF
TRBD1,TRBJ1-2,many,TRBV7-3,TGTGCCAGCAGCCCAGGGGGGGGTGGCTACACCTTC,CASSPGGGGYTF
.,TRBJ2-1,.,TRBV7-9,TGTGCCAGCCGTACTCCACTGGGTAATAGTAGGGGCTACAATGAGCAGTTCTTC,CASRTPLGNSRGYNEQFF
TRBD1,TRBJ2-3,few,TRBV20-1,TGCAGTGCTAGGGTCCCCGGGACAGCCACAGATACGCAGTATTTT,CSARVPGTATDTQYF
TRBD1,TRBJ2-3,few,TRBV9,TGTGCCAGCAGCGTAGCTGACAGGGCAAGAGATACGCAGTATTTT,CASSVADRARDTQYF
.,TRBJ1-3,.,TRBV7-8,TGTGCCAGCAGCTTACCCACAAGCGGTGGAAACACCATATATTTT,CASSLPTSGGNTIYF
.,TRBJ1-2,.,TRBV6-5,TGTGCCAGCAGTTACGGGGGCACAGGGACCCTAGGCGGTGGCTACACCTTC,CASSYGGTGTLGGGYTF
.,TRBJ1-2,.,TRBV27,TGTGCCAGCAGGGCGGGTCTGGGCTATGGCTACACCTTC,CASRAGLGYGYTF
.,TRBJ2-1,.,TRBV30,TGTGCCTGGAGTGAGATAGGGCCCCAGGGTCCGATCTACAATGAGCAGTTCTTC,CAWSEIGPQGPIYNEQFF
.,TRBJ1-1,many,TRBV18,TGTGCCAGCTCACCACACCCACAGAACACTGAAGCTTTCTTT,CASSPHPQNTEAFF
TRBD1,TRBJ2-7,few,TRBV11-2,TGTGCCAGCAGCTCGTCCCAGGGGACAGTTTCAAACGAGCAGTACTTC,CASSSSQGTVSNEQYF
.,TRBJ2-5,.,TRBV5-1,TGCGCCAGCAGCCACGTTTGGCCGTTTAGCGCCACTCTCCAAGAGACCCAGTACTTC,CASSHVWPFSATLQETQYF
TRBD1,TRBJ2-2,.,TRBV7-2,TGTGCCAGCAGCCTCGACAGGGCCAACACCGGGGAGCTGTTTTTT,CASSLDRANTGELFF
.,TRBJ1-2,.,TRBV6-5,TGTGCCAGCAGTCCCAAAGGCACAGGGAGAAACTATGGCTACACCTTC,CASSPKGTGRNYGYTF
TRBD1,TRBJ2-5,once,TRBV2,TGTGCCAGCAGAGTTGACAGGGGTTTGGAGACCCAGTACTTC,CASRVDRGLETQYF
.,TRBJ2-1,few,TRBV29-1,TGCAGCGTTGAATCCCGGACGAGGGGGTTCTTC,CSVESRTRGFF
TRBD2,TRBJ2-1,many,TRBV20-1,TGCAGTGCTTCTGCCTGGGCTAGCGGAGGTCAGGAGCAGTTCTTC,CSASAWASGGQEQFF
.,TRBJ2-7,few,TRBV29-1,TGCAGCGTGGAGGGGACAGAGTACGAGCAGTACTTC,CSVEGTEYEQYF
.,TRBJ2-3,.,TRBV11-3,TGTGCCAGCAGCGGAGCGTCAGTAGATACGCAGTATTTT,CASSGASVDTQYF
.,TRBJ2-6,.,TRBV25-1,TGTGCCAGCAGTGACTGGCAGGGTGGGGCCAACGTCCTGACTTTC,CASSDWQGGANVLTF
TRBD1,TRBJ2-5,.,TRBV29-1,TGCAGCGTTGATGGGGGACAGGGGAGCCCACAAGAGACCCAGTACTTC,CSVDGGQGSPQETQYF
TRBD1,TRBJ1-1,.,TRBV3-1,TGTGCCAGCAGCCAACGACAGGGGGCAAGGAACACTGAAGCTTTCTTT,CASSQRQGARNTEAFF
TRBD1,TRBJ2-7,few,TRBV3-1,TGTGCCAGCACACGGACAGGGACCTCGGGAGAGCAGTACTTC,CASTRTGTSGEQYF
.,TRBJ1-1,.,TRBV6-4,TGTGCCAGCACGGCCAGGGTCAACACTGAAGCTTTCTTT,CASTARVNTEAFF
.,TRBJ2-2,few,TRBV11-2,TGTGCCAGCAGCTTAGATTCCGTAATAGGCGGGGAGCTGTTTTTT,CASSLDSVIGGELFF
TRBD1,TRBJ2-5,once,TRBV20-1,TGCAGTGCTGCTGGGACAGCGCAAGAGACCCAGTACTTC,CSAAGTAQETQYF
.,TRBJ1-3,.,TRBV6-6,TGTGCCAGCAGTAATCAGTTACCAGGAAACACCATATATTTT,CASSNQLPGNTIYF
.,TRBJ2-1,few,TRBV9,TGTGCCAGCAGCGCCTCGCCGCGAGGCAACAATGAGCAGTTCTTC,CASSASPRGNNEQFF
.,TRBJ2-1,.,TRBV27,TGTGCCAGCGCAACTCCGGGGCGGCTGCAGGAAGGGATCAATGAGCAGTTCTTC,CASATPGRLQEGINEQFF
.,TRBJ2-1,.,TRBV7-9,TGTGCCAGCAGTATAACGGGGGCAGGGAATGAGCAGTTCTTC,CASSITGAGNEQFF
TRBD2,TRBJ2-7,few,TRBV9,TGTGCCAGCAGCATCGGGACTAGCGGGACCTACGAGCAGTACTTC,CASSIGTSGTYEQYF
.,TRBJ2-3,.,TRBV9,TGTGCCAGCAGCGCGACTCCTAACACAGATACGCAGTATTTT,CASSATPNTDTQYF
.,TRBJ2-5,.,TRBV20-1,TGCAGTGCTAGAACCCTCGGAACTACGGCTATAGAGACCCAGTACTTC,CSARTLGTTAIETQYF
.,TRBJ2-3,.,TRBV7-8,TGTGCCAGCAGCTTCGGGGTACTCCGGGATACGCAGTATTTT,CASSFGVLRDTQYF
TRBD1,TRBJ1-1,few,TRBV29-1,TGCAGCGTTGAAGATCTTCTGACAGGGGGCGAGAACACTGAAGCTTTCTTT,CSVEDLLTGGENTEAFF
.,TRBJ2-1,.,TRBV12-3/TRBV12-4,TGTGCCAGCAGTCCCTCGTGGAGAAACGCGGTGGATGAGCAGTTCTTC,CASSPSWRNAVDEQFF
TRBD1,TRBJ2-2,few,TRBV12-3/TRBV12-4,TGTGCCAGCAGTTCGGGACAGGGGATAAACACCGGGGAGCTGTTTTTT,CASSSGQGINTGELFF
TRBD1,TRBJ1-1,many,TRBV12-3/TRBV12-4,TGTGCCAGCAGCCCCCCAGGACAGGGTAGCGCTGAAGCTTTCTTT,CASSPPGQGSAEAFF